Below are 31 T cell receptor beta chains sequenced from a single sample in a study of T cell changes during pregnancy in multiple sclerosis. Assay used: immunoSEQ multiplex PCR; TCRdb lists only in-frame clones, some missing. This table holds almost 50,000 clones, roughly 92% found once. This specimen was peripheral blood, taken after pregnancy. These TCRs come from a female donor with multiple sclerosis, enrolled in a pregnancy study.

The chain carries TRBV6-5 and TRBJ1-1; D is undetermined. The CDR3 extends over 15 amino acids. V shed 2 bases and J shed 6 bases, with 16 bases lying between them. From germline, CDR1 is MNHEY and CDR2 SVGAGI. In nucleotides, the CDR3 is TGTGCCAGCAGTTACCTTGCCAACCGAGGTGCTGAAGCTTTCTTT. Translation gives CASSYLANRGAEAFF.

V is TRBV7-2 and J is TRBJ1-5; the D gene is possibly TRBD1 (6 bases). Germline values: CDR1 SGHTA, CDR2 FQGNSA. Trimming left V 5 bases short and J 5 bases short, with 16 bases between. This CDR3 is built from 15 residues. In DNA, the CDR3 is TGTGCCAGCAGCCATTACAGGGCGGGGGATCAGCCCCAGCATTTT. Translation gives CASSHYRAGDQPQHF.

This rearrangement joins TRBV2 to TRBJ1-3; the D is unclear. The germline V and J ends were trimmed by 3 bases and 3 bases, with 12 bases remaining between them. CDR3 size: 15 residues. Germline V gene lookup returns CDR1 SNHLY and CDR2 FYNNEI. The CDR3 spells CASSEAGKSGNTIYF. The CDR3 bases are TGTGCCAGCAGTGAGGCCGGGAAAAGTGGAAACACCATATATTTT.

The chain combines TRBV15 with TRBJ1-1; D unclear. Germline V gene sequence: CDR1 LNHNV, CDR2 YYDKDF (reference sequence). The CDR3 runs 13 residues. V gave up 0 bases and J gave up 7 bases, with 9 bases separating them. This CDR3 reads CATSRDLGVEAFF. For the CDR3, the DNA is TGTGCCACCAGCAGAGATCTCGGGGTTGAAGCTTTCTTT.

This rearrangement joins TRBV7-8 to TRBJ1-2; D unresolved. The CDR3 consists of 13 residues. The V gene lost 1 base and the J gene lost 4 bases, with 7 bases spanning the gap. Germline V gene sequence: CDR1 SGHVS, CDR2 FQNEAQ. CDR3 region: CASSLGRFYGYTF. CDR3 nucleotide sequence: TGTGCCAGCAGCTTAGGGCGGTTCTATGGCTACACCTTC.

The CDR3 here is CASSQGTSLRTEAFF. CDR3 coding DNA: TGCGCCAGCAGCCAAGGGACATCTCTGAGGACTGAAGCTTTCTTT. The J gene is TRBJ1-1, the V gene TRBV4-3; D possibly corresponds to TRBD1 (5 bases). Germline CDR1 and CDR2: LGHNA and YSLEER. V lost 1 base and J lost 5, with 14 bases in between. This CDR3 is 15 amino acids long.

The CDR3 coding sequence is TGTGCCAGCAGCATACGAGGGACAGGGAATCGCTCACCCCTCCACTTT. Encoded protein: CASSIRGTGNRSPLHF. This chain connects TRBV5-6 to TRBJ1-6; 9 nucleotides match TRBD1. CDR1 is SGHDT, CDR2 YYEEEE, per germline. There are 16 residues in the CDR3. Trimming cost V 4 bases and J 10 bases; bases outside gene matches: 12.

This clone occurred once. The chain is built from TRBV7-2 and TRBJ1-1, with D maybe TRBD1 (6 bases). This CDR3 has 14 amino acids. Germline lookup yields CDR1 SGHTA and CDR2 FQGNSA. V was pared by 8 bases and J by 0 bases, with 13 bases between. The CDR3 reads CASDQQGMNTEAFF. DNA of the CDR3: TGTGCCAGCGACCAACAGGGCATGAACACTGAAGCTTTCTTT.

V and J are TRBV11-3 and TRBJ2-7; the match to TRBD1 covers 7 bases. Germline V gives CDR1 SGHNT, CDR2 YENEEA. The V and J ends lost 5 bases and 10 bases, in that order; junction bases with no gene match: 8. The CDR3 totals 12 residues. CDR3 residues: CASSTSDRVQYF. CDR3 coding DNA: TGTGCCAGCAGCACCTCAGACAGGGTACAGTACTTC.

J is TRBJ2-7 and V is TRBV6-6, with unresolved D. Germline V gene lookup returns CDR1 MNHNY and CDR2 SVGAGI (reference sequence). The CDR3 has 15 residues. Trimming shortened V by 3 bases and J by 1 base, and 13 bases separated the two germline ends. The CDR3 bases are TGTGCCAGCAGTTATCCTACCCCTGAATCCTACGAGCAGTACTTC. This encodes CASSYPTPESYEQYF.

The chain uses TRBV29-1 and TRBJ2-7; 11 bases line up with TRBD2. This CDR3 contains 13 residues. V shed 5 bases, J shed 0 bases, and the junction held 0 bases outside the gene matches. Germline lookup yields CDR1 SQVTM and CDR2 ANQGSEA. The CDR3 region has the DNA TGCAGCGTTACTAGCGGGGGCTCCTACGAGCAGTACTTC. Residues: CSVTSGGSYEQYF.

The chain links TRBV9 to TRBJ1-1; no definite D call. Germline values: CDR1 SGDLS, CDR2 YYNGEE. The CDR3 consists of 13 residues. The ends were cut back, 4 bases at V and 0 bases at J, with 7 bases in the middle. The CDR3 region is CASSPRLNTEAFF. The CDR3 region has the DNA TGTGCCAGCAGCCCTCGGTTGAACACTGAAGCTTTCTTT. The full variable domain, with the rest looked up from reference TRBV9 and TRBJ1-1, is DSGVTQTPKHLITATGQRVTLRCSPRSGDLSVYWYQQSLDQGLQFLIQYYNGEERAKGNILERFSAQQFPDLHSELNLSSLELGDSALYFCASSPRLNTEAFFGQGTRLTVV.

The V and J genes are TRBV13 and TRBJ2-6, with 7 bases matching TRBD1. CDR1 and CDR2 (germline): PRHDT, FYEKMQ (reference sequence). Unmatched junction bases numbered 6, after V lost 5 bases and J lost 5 bases. This CDR3 contains 15 residues. The DNA for the CDR3 is TGTGCCAGCAGCATCGGACAGGTGCGGGCCAACGTCCTGACTTTC. It codes for CASSIGQVRANVLTF.

The chain uses TRBV10-3 and TRBJ2-5; the D gene is possibly TRBD1 (5 bases). Germline V gives CDR1 ENHRY, CDR2 SYGVKD. The ends were cut back, 3 bases at V and 4 bases at J, with 12 bases in the middle. The CDR3 covers 14 residues. This CDR3 is CAISDPRQGETQYF. The CDR3 nucleotides are TGTGCCATCAGTGACCCCCGCCAGGGAGAGACCCAGTACTTC.

The chain joins TRBV7-3 to TRBJ2-1, with D possibly TRBD2 on 6 matching bases. Trimming pared 3 bases from V and 4 bases from J, leaving 16 bases between. In germline, CDR1 is SGHTA, CDR2 FQGTGA. The CDR3 has 16 amino acids. The CDR3 protein is CASSFQPGLIYNEQFF. CDR3 nucleotides: TGTGCCAGCAGCTTTCAGCCGGGACTCATATACAATGAGCAGTTCTTC.

The gene calls are TRBV19 and TRBJ1-2; a weak D match, TRBD1 (6 bases). Deletions cut 5 bases from V and 0 bases from J, with 10 bases between. Germline V gives CDR1 LNHDA, CDR2 SQIVND (reference sequence). The CDR3 contains 14 residues. The CDR3 DNA is TGTGCCAGTAGTCAAACAGGGACTAACTATGGCTACACCTTC. Translated: CASSQTGTNYGYTF.

The rearrangement joins TRBV5-1 to TRBJ2-2, with 8 bases aligning to TRBD1. This CDR3 contains 15 residues. V shed 4 bases and J 5 bases; nucleotides not matched to a gene: 7. Germline CDR1 and CDR2: SGHRS and YFSETQ. CDR3 protein: CASSAEGQETGELFF. The CDR3 bases are TGCGCCAGCAGCGCGGAGGGACAGGAGACCGGGGAGCTGTTTTTT.

This clone turned up a few times. J is TRBJ2-3 and V is TRBV7-2, with D possibly matching TRBD2 (7 bases). Trimming removed 8 bases from V and 9 bases from J, with 21 bases in between. CDR1 and CDR2 from the germline V gene are SGHTA and FQGNSA. This CDR3 region has 14 residues. CDR3 loop: CASEERGGPGTQYF. The CDR3 nucleotides are TGTGCCAGCGAAGAAAGGGGGGGACCAGGAACGCAGTATTTT.

The chain carries TRBV10-3 and TRBJ2-5; 8 bases match TRBD1. The length of the CDR3 is 15 residues. V was clipped by 3 bases and J by 4 bases; unmatched bases: 7. From germline, CDR1 is ENHRY and CDR2 SYGVKD. The CDR3 DNA sequence: TGTGCCATCAGTGATATCAGGGGGCGCTCAGAGACCCAGTACTTC. It specifies CAISDIRGRSETQYF.

The CDR3 DNA reads as TGTGCCAGCAGTCCTGCGGGAAGGTACAATGAGCAGTTCTTC. This encodes CASSPAGRYNEQFF. The V call is TRBV25-1, the J call TRBJ2-1; D possibly corresponds to TRBD2 (6 bases). V was trimmed by 5 bases and J by 4 bases, leaving 12 bases between them. The CDR3 contains 14 residues. CDR1 is MGHDK and CDR2 is SYGVNS in the germline V gene.

This chain connects TRBV9 to TRBJ2-2; 10 bases map to TRBD2. Germline CDR1 reads SGDLS; CDR2 reads YYNGEE. The J segment lost 6 bases and the V segment lost 0 bases, leaving 2 bases of the junction unmatched. The CDR3 totals 15 residues. The CDR3 DNA is TGTGCCAGCAGCGTAGAAGCGGGGGGGCCCGGGGAGCTGTTTTTT. Translating it yields CASSVEAGGPGELFF.

The V gene is TRBV4-3, the J gene TRBJ2-1; 8 bases fit TRBD2. V shed 2 bases and J 7 bases; nucleotides not matched to a gene: 4. The CDR3 spans 14 residues. Germline CDR1 LGHNA, CDR2 YSLEER. CDR3 in DNA: TGCGCCAGCAGCCAATTTCCGGGGGGGAATGAGCAGTTCTTC. This sequence encodes CASSQFPGGNEQFF.

This chain connects TRBV5-6 to TRBJ1-6, with D perhaps matching TRBD1 (5 bases). Trimming cost V 4 bases and J 1 base, with 18 bases left between them. Germline V gene sequence: CDR1 SGHDT, CDR2 YYEEEE. This CDR3 is built from 18 residues. CDR3 sequence: CASSRAYRSGSYNSPLHF. The CDR3 coding sequence is TGTGCCAGCAGCCGAGCGTACAGGTCCGGTTCCTATAATTCACCCCTCCACTTT. The entire variable domain, with the rest obtained from reference TRBV5-6 and TRBJ1-6, is as follows: DAGVTQSPTHLIKTRGQQVTLRCSPKSGHDTVSWYQQALGQGPQFIFQYYEEEERQRGNFPDRFSGHQFPNYSSELNVNALLLGDSALYLCASSRAYRSGSYNSPLHFGNGTRLTVT.

The V gene is TRBV27, the J gene TRBJ1-5; no firm D call. The CDR3 runs to 11 residues. V was pared by 9 bases and J by 9 bases, with 12 bases between. Per the germline V gene, CDR1 is MNHEY and CDR2 is SMNVEV (reference sequence). CDR3 DNA sequence: TGTGCCAGTCGGGGTAATGGGCCCCAGCATTTT. Translating gives CASRGNGPQHF.

The CDR3 spells CASRDRRAKNIQYF. In DNA form, the CDR3 reads TGTGCCAGCCGGGACAGAAGAGCCAAAAACATTCAGTACTTC. The chain is built from TRBV19 and TRBJ2-4; 7 positions match TRBD1. CDR1 and CDR2 (germline): LNHDA, SQIVND (reference sequence). The CDR3 length is 14 residues. J was trimmed by 0 bases and V by 9 bases; bases with no gene match: 5.

V and J are TRBV6-6 and TRBJ1-2; D not certain. Between the trimmed V and J ends, which lost 4 bases and 8 bases, there was a span of 17 bases. The CDR3 is made up of 14 amino acids. Germline CDR1 and CDR2: MNHNY and SVGAGI (reference sequence). CDR3 in DNA: TGTGCCAGCAGTTCTCTCGGAGGTTCAGGAGGCTACACCTTC. It codes for CASSSLGGSGGYTF.

The chain combines TRBV18 with TRBJ1-1; the D is unclear. The CDR3 runs to 14 residues. Trimming took off 4 bases at V and 2 bases at J, with 11 bases between the two ends. CDR1 and CDR2 from the germline V gene are KGHSH and LQKENI. The CDR3 coding sequence is TGTGCCAGCTCACTCCGTTCAGTCAACACTGAAGCTTTCTTT. Protein sequence: CASSLRSVNTEAFF.

J is TRBJ2-3 and V is TRBV9; D call uncertain. V was pared by 0 bases and J by 8 bases, with 7 bases between. The CDR3 has 12 residues. Germline V lookup: CDR1 SGDLS, CDR2 YYNGEE. The CDR3 DNA sequence: TGTGCCAGCAGCGTAGGAGAGGCTACGCAGTATTTT. Its translation is CASSVGEATQYF.

The chain recombines TRBV4-3 with TRBJ1-2, with 11 bases that match TRBD1. Trimming removed 1 base from V and 2 bases from J; junction bases left unmatched: 12. The CDR3 length is 19 residues. Germline assignment: CDR1 LGHNA and CDR2 YSLEER. The CDR3 sequence: CASSQGVGTGGNRNYGYTF. CDR3 in DNA: TGCGCCAGCAGCCAAGGCGTCGGGACAGGGGGAAACCGGAACTATGGCTACACCTTC.

The chain combines TRBV2 with TRBJ1-1, with 10 bases that match TRBD1. The germline CDR1 and CDR2 sequences are SNHLY and FYNNEI. The J segment lost 1 base and the V segment lost 6 bases, leaving 2 bases of the junction unmatched. The CDR3 length is 14 residues. The CDR3 bases are TGTGCCAGCAGGACAGGGGGCACGAACACTGAAGCTTTCTTT. It codes for CASRTGGTNTEAFF.

In its sample, this clone was seen once. J is TRBJ2-7 and V is TRBV27; a possible D gene is TRBD1 (5 bases). This CDR3 has 17 amino acids. From germline, CDR1 is MNHEY and CDR2 SMNVEV (reference sequence). V lost 0 bases and J 2 bases, leaving 17 bases between the germline ends. CDR3 in DNA: TGTGCCAGCAGTTTATCCAGACAGAGTAAACTTCCCTACGAGCAGTACTTC. Amino acid sequence: CASSLSRQSKLPYEQYF.